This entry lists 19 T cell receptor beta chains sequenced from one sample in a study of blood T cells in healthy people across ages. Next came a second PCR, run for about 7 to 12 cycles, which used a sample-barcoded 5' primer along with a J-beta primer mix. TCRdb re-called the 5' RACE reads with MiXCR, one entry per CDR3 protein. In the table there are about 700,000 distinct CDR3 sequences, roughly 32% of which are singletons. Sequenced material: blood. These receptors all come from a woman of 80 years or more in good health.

The CDR3 is CSARDSRLAVTDTQYF. In DNA, the CDR3 is TGCAGTGCTAGAGATTCGAGACTAGCGGTCACAGATACGCAGTATTTT. The chain carries TRBV20-1 and TRBJ2-3; 9 bases fit TRBD2. The CDR3 is 16 amino acids. V shed 0 bases, J shed 2 bases, and the junction held 6 bases outside the gene matches. Germline V gene sequence: CDR1 DFQATT, CDR2 SNEGSKA (reference sequence).

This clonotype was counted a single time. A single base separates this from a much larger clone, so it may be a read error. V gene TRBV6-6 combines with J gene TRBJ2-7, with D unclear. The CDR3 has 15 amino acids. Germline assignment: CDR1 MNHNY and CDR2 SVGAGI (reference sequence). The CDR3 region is CASSCSTKNSHEQYF. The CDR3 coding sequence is TGTGCCAGCAGTTGCTCGACCAAAAACTCCCACGAGCAGTACTTC.

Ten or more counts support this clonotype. This chain's CDR3 is CASSLIRGQGYNEQFF. CDR3 nucleotide sequence: TGTGCCAGCAGCTTAATTAGGGGACAGGGGTACAATGAGCAGTTCTTC. J is TRBJ2-1 and V is TRBV7-9, with 10 bases that match TRBD1. The CDR3 totals 16 residues. V lost 2 bases to trimming and J lost 4 bases; unmatched junction nucleotides: 5. Germline CDR1 SEHNR, CDR2 FQNEAQ (reference sequence).

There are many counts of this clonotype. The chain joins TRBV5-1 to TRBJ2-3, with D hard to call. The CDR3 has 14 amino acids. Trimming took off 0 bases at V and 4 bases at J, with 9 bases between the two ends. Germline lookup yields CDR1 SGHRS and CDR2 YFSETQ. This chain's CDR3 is CASSLVVHADTQYF. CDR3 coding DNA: TGCGCCAGCAGCTTGGTGGTTCACGCAGATACGCAGTATTTT.

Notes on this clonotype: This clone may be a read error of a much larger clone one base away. CDR3 region: CSAPAARSDAQYF. DNA for the CDR3: TGCAGTGCTCCGGCGGCTCGTTCAGATGCGCAGTATTTT. The chain carries TRBV20-1 and TRBJ2-3, with D unclear. CDR1 and CDR2 from the germline V gene are DFQATT and SNEGSKA (reference sequence). The length of the CDR3 is 13 residues.

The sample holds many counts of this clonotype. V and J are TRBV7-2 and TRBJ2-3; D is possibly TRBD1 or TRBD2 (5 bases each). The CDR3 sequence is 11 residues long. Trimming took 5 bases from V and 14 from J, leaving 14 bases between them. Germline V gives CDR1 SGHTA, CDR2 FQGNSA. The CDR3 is CASSNGARPYF. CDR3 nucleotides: TGTGCCAGCAGCAACGGGGCACGGCCGTATTTT.

The CDR3 coding sequence is TGTGCCTGGAGTGGCCAGACTGGCTCTATCAATGAGCAGTTCTTC. Amino acid sequence: CAWSGQTGSINEQFF. V gene TRBV30 combines with J gene TRBJ2-1; no clear D gene. V was pared by 1 base and J by 6 bases, with 16 bases between. The CDR3 consists of 15 residues. CDR1 is GTSNPN and CDR2 is SVGIG in the germline V gene (reference sequence).

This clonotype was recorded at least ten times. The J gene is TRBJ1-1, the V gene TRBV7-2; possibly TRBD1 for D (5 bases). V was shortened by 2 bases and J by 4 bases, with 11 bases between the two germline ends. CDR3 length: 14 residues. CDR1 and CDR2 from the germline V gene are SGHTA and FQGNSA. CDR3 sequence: CASSLLGEGTEAFF. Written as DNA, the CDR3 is TGTGCCAGCAGCTTACTAGGGGAGGGCACTGAAGCTTTCTTT.

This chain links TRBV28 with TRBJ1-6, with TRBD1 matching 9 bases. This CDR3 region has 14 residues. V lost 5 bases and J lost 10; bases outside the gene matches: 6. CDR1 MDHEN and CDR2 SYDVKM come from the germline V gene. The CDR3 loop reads CASSETGGASPLHF. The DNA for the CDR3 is TGTGCCAGCAGTGAAACAGGGGGCGCCTCACCCCTCCACTTT.

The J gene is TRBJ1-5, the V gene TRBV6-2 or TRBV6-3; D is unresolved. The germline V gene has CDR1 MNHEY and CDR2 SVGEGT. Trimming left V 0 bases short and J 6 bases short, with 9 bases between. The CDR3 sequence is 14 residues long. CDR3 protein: CASSYSGVSQPQHF. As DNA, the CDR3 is TGTGCCAGCAGTTACTCAGGCGTCAGTCAGCCCCAGCATTTT.

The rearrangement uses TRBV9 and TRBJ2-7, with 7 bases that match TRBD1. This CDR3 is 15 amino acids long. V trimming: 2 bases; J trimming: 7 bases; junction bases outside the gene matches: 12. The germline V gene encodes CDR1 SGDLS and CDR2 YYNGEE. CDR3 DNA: TGTGCCAGCAGCGTCGGGACAGACCCTTACAATGAGCAGTACTTC. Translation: CASSVGTDPYNEQYF. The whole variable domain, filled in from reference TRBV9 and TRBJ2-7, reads DSGVTQTPKHLITATGQRVTLRCSPRSGDLSVYWYQQSLDQGLQFLIQYYNGEERAKGNILERFSAQQFPDLHSELNLSSLELGDSALYFCASSVGTDPYNEQYFGPGTRLTVT.

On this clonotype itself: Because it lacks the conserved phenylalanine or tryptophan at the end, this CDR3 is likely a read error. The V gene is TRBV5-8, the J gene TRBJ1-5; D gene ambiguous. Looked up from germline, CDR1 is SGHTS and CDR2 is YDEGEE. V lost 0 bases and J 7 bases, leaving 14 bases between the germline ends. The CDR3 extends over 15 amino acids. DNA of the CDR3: TGTGCCAGCAGCTTGGGTGCGGGTTCACGACAGCCCCAGCATGTT. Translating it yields CASSLGAGSRQPQHV.

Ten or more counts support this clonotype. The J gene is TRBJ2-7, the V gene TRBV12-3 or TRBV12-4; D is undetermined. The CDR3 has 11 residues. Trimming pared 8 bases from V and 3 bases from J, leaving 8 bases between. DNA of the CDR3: TGTGCCAGCGAGGCGTACTACGAGCAGTACTTC. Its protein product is CASEAYYEQYF.

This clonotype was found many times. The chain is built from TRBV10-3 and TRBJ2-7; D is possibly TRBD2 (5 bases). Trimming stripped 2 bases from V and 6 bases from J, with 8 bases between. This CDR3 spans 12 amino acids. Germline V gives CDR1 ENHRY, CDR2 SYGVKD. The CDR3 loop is CAISEMRAEQYF. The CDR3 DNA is TGTGCCATCAGTGAGATGAGGGCCGAGCAGTACTTC.

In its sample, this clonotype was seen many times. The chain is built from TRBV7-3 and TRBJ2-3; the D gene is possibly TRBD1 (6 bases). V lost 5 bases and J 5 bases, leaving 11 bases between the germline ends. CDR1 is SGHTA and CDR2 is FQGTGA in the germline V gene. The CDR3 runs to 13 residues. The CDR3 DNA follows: TGTGCCAGCAGCCCCGTCAGGGGAGATACGCAGTATTTT. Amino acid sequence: CASSPVRGDTQYF.

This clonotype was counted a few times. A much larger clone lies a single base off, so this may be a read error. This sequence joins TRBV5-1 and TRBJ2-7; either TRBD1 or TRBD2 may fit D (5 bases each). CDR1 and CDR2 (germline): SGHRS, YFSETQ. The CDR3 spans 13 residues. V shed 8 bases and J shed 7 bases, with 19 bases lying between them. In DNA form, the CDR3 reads TGCGCCAGTACACGGGGCGCGTACAATGAGCAGTACTTC. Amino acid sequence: CASTRGAYNEQYF.

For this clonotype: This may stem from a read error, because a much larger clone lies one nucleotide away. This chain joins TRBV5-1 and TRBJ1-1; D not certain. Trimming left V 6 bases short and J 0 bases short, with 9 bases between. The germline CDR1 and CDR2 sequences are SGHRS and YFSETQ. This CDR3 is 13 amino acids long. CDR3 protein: CASKPSVNTEAFF. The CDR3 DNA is TGCGCCAGCAAACCCAGCGTGAACACTGAAGCTTTCTTT.

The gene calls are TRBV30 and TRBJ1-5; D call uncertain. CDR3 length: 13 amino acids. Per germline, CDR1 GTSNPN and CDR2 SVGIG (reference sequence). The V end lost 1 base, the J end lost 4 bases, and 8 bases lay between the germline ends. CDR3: CAWSGIQNQPQHF. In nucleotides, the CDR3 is TGTGCCTGGAGTGGGATACAAAATCAGCCCCAGCATTTT. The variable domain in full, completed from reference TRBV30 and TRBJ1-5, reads SQTIHQWPATLVQPVGSPLSLECTVEGTSNPNLYWYRQAAGRGLQLLFYSVGIGQISSEVPQNLSASRPQDRQFILSSKKLLLSDSGFYLCAWSGIQNQPQHFGDGTRLSIL.

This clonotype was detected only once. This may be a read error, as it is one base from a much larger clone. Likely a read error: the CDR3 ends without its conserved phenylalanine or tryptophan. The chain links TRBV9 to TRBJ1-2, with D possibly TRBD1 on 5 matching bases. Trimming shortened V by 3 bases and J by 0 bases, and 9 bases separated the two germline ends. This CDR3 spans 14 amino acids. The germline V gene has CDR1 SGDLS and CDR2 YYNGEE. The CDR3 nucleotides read TGTGCCAGCAGCGGCAGGGATGCTAACTATGGCTACACCTTA. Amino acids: CASSGRDANYGYTL.